The clone carrying this TCR beta chain was observed once. The data derive from a study of blood T cell repertoires in COVID-19. Study details: COVID-19 samples collected from the United States, Italy and Spain covered acute and convalescent phases. From T cells, B-cell-depleted T cells, or PBMCs came the material, which was cDNA or gDNA.

Authors' processing steps: Quantification of nucleated cells was approximated via reference gene primer amplification. This table comes from immunoSEQ multiplex PCR, and its TCRdb copy is limited to in-frame clones, with some not included. Clone size and the V and J calls come from that table; the DNA yielded D and trimming. In the table there are hundreds of thousands of clones, 90% of which are singletons. V lost 4 bases and J 10 bases, leaving 14 bases between the germline ends. Germline V gene sequence: CDR1 LGHNA, CDR2 YSLEER. The CDR3 has 13 residues. Sequencing used peripheral blood. The rearrangement uses TRBV4-3 and TRBJ2-1; perhaps TRBD2 as D (5 bases). The TCR comes from a woman aged 18-29 years with acute or convalescent COVID-19. CDR3 protein: CASSRVGGGEQFF. The CDR3, as DNA: TGCGCCAGCAGCCGGGTAGGCGGCGGGGAGCAGTTCTTC.